This record concerns one T cell receptor (beta chain) sequence. Sequencing used immunoSEQ multiplex PCR; TCRdb keeps in-frame clones, though not all of them. The table shows 450,000 to 600,000 clones, with about nine tenths occurring only once. The sample comes from a study of blood T cell repertoires in COVID-19. The clonotype was recovered from a young woman who had recovered from COVID-19. The material sequenced was PBMCs or T cells enriched from blood (not recorded which).

CDR3 DNA sequence: TGTGCCAGCAGTTCCAGGGGGGTAAACTATGGCTACACCTTC. This encodes CASSSRGVNYGYTF. The chain joins TRBV28 to TRBJ1-2, with 7 bases that match TRBD1. Per the germline V gene, CDR1 is MDHEN and CDR2 is SYDVKM. Losses at the gene ends were 4 bases for V and 2 bases for J; bases not matched to a gene: 4. This CDR3 has 14 amino acids.